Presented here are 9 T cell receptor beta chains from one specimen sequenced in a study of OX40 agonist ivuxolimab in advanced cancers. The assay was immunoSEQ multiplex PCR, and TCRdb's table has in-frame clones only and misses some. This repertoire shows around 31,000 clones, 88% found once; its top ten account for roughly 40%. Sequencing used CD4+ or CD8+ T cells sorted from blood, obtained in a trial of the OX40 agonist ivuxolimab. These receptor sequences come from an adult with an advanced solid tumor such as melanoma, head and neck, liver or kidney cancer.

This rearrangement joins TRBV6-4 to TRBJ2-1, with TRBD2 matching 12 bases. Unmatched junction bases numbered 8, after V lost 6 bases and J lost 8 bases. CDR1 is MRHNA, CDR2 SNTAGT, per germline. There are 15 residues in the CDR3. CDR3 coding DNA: TGTGCCAGCAGCTCGACTAGCGGGAGTTTTGATGAGCAGTTCTTC. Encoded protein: CASSSTSGSFDEQFF.

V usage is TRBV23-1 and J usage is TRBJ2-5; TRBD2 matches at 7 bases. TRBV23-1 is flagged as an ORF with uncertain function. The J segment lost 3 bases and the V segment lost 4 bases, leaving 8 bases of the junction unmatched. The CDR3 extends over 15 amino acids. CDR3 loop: CASSRRAGRKETQYF. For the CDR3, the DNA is TGCGCCAGCAGTCGAAGGGCCGGGAGGAAAGAGACCCAGTACTTC.

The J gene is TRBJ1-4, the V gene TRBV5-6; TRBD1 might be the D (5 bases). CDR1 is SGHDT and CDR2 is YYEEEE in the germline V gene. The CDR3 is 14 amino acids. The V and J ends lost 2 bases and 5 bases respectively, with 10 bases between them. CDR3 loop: CASSFSQENEKLFF. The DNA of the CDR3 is TGTGCCAGCAGCTTTTCACAGGAAAATGAAAAACTGTTTTTT.

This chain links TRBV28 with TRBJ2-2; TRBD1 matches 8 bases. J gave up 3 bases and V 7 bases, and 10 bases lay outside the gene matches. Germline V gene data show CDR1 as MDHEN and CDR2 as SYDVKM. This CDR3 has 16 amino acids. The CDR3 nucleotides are TGTGCCAGCACCCAGGACAGGGTAGTCGACACCGGGGAGCTGTTTTTT. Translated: CASTQDRVVDTGELFF.

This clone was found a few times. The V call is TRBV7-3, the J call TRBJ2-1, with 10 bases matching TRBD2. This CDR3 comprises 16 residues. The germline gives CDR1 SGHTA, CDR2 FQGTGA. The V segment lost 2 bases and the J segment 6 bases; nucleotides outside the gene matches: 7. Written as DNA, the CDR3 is TGTGCCAGCAGCTTATCTTCTAGCGGGAGAAGCAATGAGCAGTTCTTC. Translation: CASSLSSSGRSNEQFF. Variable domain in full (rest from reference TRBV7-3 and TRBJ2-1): GAGVSQTPSNKVTEKGKYVELRCDPISGHTALYWYRQSLGQGPEFLIYFQGTGAADDSGLPNDRFFAVRPEGSVSTLKIQRTERGDSAVYLCASSLSSSGRSNEQFFGPGTRLTVL.

This CDR3 is CASRETASGHNEQFF. The CDR3 DNA sequence: TGTGCCAGCAGAGAGACGGCTAGCGGACACAATGAGCAGTTCTTC. The rearrangement links TRBV2 to TRBJ2-1; TRBD2 matches at 7 bases. Germline V gene lookup returns CDR1 SNHLY and CDR2 FYNNEI. The CDR3 runs to 15 residues. V was clipped by 6 bases and J by 5 bases; unmatched bases: 10. Based on the CDR3 plus reference TRBV2 and TRBJ2-1, the full variable domain is EPEVTQTPSHQVTQMGQEVILRCVPISNHLYFYWYRQILGQKVEFLVSFYNNEISEKSEIFDDQFSVERPDGSNFTLKIRSTKLEDSAMYFCASRETASGHNEQFFGPGTRLTVL.

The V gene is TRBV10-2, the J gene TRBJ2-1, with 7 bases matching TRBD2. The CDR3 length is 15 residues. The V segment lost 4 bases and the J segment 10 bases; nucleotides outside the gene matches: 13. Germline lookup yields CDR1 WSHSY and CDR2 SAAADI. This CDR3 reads CASSVGGGPGTEQFF. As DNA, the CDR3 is TGCGCCAGCAGTGTCGGGGGAGGGCCGGGTACGGAGCAGTTCTTC.

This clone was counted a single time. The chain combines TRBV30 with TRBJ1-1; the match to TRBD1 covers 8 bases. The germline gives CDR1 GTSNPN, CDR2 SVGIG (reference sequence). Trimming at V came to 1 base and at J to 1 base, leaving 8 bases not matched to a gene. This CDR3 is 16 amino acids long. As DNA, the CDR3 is TGTGCCTGGAGTGGTTCTTGGGACAGGTCGAACACTGAAGCTTTCTTT. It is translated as CAWSGSWDRSNTEAFF.

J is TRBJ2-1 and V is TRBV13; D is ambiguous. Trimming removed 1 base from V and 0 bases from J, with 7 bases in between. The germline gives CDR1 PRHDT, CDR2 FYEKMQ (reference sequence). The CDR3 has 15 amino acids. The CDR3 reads CASSLDMSSYNEQFF. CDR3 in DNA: TGTGCCAGCAGCTTAGACATGAGCTCCTACAATGAGCAGTTCTTC.